The 3 T cell receptor beta chains presented below share a single source sample, sequenced in a study of PD-1 blockade in classical Hodgkin lymphoma. Indicated time point: cycle 4 day 1 (C4D1), after more than 5 weeks of nivolumab. No patient escaped relapse after autologous stem cell transplantation, and brentuximab vedotin exposure varied. The protocol was immunoSEQ multiplex PCR, while the TCRdb copy is restricted to in-frame clones and leaves out a portion. Among tens of thousands of clones listed, about 90% were seen once. The sequencing here drew on peripheral blood mononuclear cells (PBMCs), taken before the fourth cycle of nivolumab. The receptors derive from a human donor with classical Hodgkin lymphoma.

The rearrangement joins TRBV10-3 to TRBJ1-5, with D possibly being TRBD1 (5 bases). The CDR3 has 17 residues. Germline V gene sequence: CDR1 ENHRY, CDR2 SYGVKD. V was clipped by 3 bases and J by 3 bases, with 18 bases between them. The CDR3 here is CAISDTLDQGFNQPQHF. Here the CDR3 DNA reads TGTGCCATCAGTGATACCTTAGACCAGGGTTTCAATCAGCCCCAGCATTTT.

The CDR3 DNA follows: TGTGCCAGCAGTGAAGGGACAGGGAGAAGAGGGTTAAACACCATATATTTT. This encodes CASSEGTGRRGLNTIYF. The chain joins TRBV2 to TRBJ1-3; 8 positions match TRBD1. The CDR3 loop spans 17 amino acids. V was pared by 1 base and J by 6 bases, with 11 bases of the junction left unmatched. CDR1 SNHLY and CDR2 FYNNEI come from the germline V gene.

The V gene is TRBV5-5, the J gene TRBJ2-1, with D perhaps TRBD2 (7 bases). V was trimmed by 2 bases and J by 4 bases, leaving 16 bases between them. In germline, CDR1 is SGHKS, CDR2 YYEKEE (reference sequence). CDR3 size: 16 residues. The chain's CDR3 is CASSLLHRGAYNEQFF. As DNA, the CDR3 is TGTGCCAGCAGCTTACTTCACCGGGGGGCATACAATGAGCAGTTCTTC.